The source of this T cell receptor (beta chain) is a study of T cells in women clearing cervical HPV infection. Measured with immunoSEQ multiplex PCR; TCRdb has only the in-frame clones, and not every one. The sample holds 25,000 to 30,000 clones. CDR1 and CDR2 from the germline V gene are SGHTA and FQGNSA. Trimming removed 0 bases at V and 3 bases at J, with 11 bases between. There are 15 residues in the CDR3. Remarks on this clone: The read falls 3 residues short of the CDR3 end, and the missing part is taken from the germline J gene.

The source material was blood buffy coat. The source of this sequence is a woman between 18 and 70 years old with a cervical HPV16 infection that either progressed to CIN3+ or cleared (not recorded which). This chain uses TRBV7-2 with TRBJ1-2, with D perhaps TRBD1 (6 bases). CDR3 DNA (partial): TGTGCCAGCAGCTTAGCAGGACAGCTATACTATGGC. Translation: CASSLAGQLYYG. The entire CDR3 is CASSLAGQLYYGYTF.